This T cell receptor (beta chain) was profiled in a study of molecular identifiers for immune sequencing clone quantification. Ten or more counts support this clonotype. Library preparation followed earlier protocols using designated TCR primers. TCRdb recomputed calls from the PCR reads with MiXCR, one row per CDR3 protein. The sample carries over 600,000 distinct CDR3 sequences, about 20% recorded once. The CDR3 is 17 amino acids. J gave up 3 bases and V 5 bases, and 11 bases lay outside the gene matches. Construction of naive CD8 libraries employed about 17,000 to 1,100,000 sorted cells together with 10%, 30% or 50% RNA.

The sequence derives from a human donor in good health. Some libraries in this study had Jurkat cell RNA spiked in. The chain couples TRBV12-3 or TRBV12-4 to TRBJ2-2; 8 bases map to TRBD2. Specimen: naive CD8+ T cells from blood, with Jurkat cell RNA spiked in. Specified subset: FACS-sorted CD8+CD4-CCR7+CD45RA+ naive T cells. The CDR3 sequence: CASSPPGGLSHTGELFF. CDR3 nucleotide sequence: TGTGCCAGCAGTCCCCCGGGAGGGCTAAGCCACACCGGGGAGCTGTTTTTT.